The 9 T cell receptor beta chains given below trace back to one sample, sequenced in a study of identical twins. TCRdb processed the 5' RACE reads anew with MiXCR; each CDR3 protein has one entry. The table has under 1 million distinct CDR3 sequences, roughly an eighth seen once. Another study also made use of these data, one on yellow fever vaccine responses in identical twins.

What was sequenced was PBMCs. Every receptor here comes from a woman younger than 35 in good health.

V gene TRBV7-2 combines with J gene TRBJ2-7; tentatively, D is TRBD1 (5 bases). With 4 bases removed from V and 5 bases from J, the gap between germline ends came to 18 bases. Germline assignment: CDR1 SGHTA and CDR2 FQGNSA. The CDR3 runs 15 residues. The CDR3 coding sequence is TGTGCCAGCAGCTCCGATCTAGGGGCCTGGAACGAGCAGTACTTC. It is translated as CASSSDLGAWNEQYF.

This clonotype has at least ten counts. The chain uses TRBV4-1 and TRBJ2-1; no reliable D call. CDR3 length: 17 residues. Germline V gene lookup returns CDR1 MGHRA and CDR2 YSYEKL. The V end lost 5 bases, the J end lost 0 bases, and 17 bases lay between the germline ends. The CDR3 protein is CASSDARSTSSYNEQFF. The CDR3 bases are TGCGCCAGCAGCGACGCACGGTCTACAAGCTCCTACAATGAGCAGTTCTTC.

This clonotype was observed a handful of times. CDR3 loop: CASSGGQGIRTEAFF. The CDR3 DNA is TGCGCCAGCAGCGGAGGACAGGGGATTCGGACTGAAGCTTTCTTT. The rearrangement joins TRBV5-1 to TRBJ1-1; 9 bases match TRBD1. Trimming at V came to 4 bases and at J to 5 bases, leaving 9 bases not matched to a gene. The CDR3 length is 15 residues. The germline gives CDR1 SGHRS, CDR2 YFSETQ. The whole variable domain, filled in from reference TRBV5-1 and TRBJ1-1, reads KAGVTQTPRYLIKTRGQQVTLSCSPISGHRSVSWYQQTPGQGLQFLFEYFSETQRNKGNFPGRFSGRQFSNSRSEMNVSTLELGDSALYLCASSGGQGIRTEAFFGQGTRLTVV.

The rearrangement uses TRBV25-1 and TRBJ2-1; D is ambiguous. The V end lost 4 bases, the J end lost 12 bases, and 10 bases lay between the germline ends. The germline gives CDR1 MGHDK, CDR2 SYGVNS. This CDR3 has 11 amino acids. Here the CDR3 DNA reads TGTGCCAGCAGTGTTGGGCTTGGGCAGTTCTTC. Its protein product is CASSVGLGQFF.

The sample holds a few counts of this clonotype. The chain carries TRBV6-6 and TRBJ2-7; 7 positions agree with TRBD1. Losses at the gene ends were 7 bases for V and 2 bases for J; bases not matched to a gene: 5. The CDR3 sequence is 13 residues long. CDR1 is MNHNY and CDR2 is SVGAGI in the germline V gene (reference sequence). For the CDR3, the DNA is TGTGCCAGCACACGGGACAGTCCCTACGAGCAGTACTTC. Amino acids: CASTRDSPYEQYF.

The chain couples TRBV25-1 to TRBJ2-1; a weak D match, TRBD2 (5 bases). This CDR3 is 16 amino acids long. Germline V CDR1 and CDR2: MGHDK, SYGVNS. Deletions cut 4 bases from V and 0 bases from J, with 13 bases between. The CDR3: CASSAREDLSYNEQFF. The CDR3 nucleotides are TGTGCCAGCAGTGCGAGGGAAGACCTCTCCTACAATGAGCAGTTCTTC.

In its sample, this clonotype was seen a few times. The chain's CDR3 is CASSLFSRSESGQPQHF. DNA of the CDR3: TGTGCCAGCAGCTTGTTCTCCCGGTCCGAATCGGGTCAGCCCCAGCATTTT. The V and J genes are TRBV7-8 and TRBJ1-5; D not certain. The germline gives CDR1 SGHVS, CDR2 FQNEAQ. V lost 3 bases and J 6 bases, leaving 21 bases between the germline ends. The length of the CDR3 is 17 residues.

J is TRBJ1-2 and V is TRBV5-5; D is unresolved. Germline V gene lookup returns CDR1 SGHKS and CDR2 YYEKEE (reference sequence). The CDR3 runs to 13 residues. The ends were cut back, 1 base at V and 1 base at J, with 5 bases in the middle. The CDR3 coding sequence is TGTGCCAGCAGCTTGTCAGATAACTATGGCTACACCTTC. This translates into CASSLSDNYGYTF.

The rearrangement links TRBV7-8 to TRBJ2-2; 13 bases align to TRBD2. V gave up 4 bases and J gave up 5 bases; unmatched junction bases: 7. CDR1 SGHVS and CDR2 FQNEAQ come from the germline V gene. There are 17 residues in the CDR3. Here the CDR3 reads CASSSTSGGLGTGELFF. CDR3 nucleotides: TGTGCCAGCAGCTCGACTAGCGGGGGGCTGGGGACCGGGGAGCTGTTTTTT.